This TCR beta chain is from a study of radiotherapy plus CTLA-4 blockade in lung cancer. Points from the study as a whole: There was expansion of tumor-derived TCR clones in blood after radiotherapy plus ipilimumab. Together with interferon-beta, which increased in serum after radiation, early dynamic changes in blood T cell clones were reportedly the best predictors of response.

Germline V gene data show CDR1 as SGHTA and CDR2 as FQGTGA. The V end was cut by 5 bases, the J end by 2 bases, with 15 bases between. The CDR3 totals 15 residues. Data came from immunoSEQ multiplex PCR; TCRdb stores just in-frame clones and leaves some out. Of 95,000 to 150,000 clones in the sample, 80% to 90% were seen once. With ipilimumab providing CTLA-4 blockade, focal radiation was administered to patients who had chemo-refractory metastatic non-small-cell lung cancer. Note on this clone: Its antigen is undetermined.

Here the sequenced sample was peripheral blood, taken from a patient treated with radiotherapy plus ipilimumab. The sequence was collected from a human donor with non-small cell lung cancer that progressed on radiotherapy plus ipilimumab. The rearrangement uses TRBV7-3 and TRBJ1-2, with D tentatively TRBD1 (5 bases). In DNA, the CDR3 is TGTGCCAGCAGCCTGGGGGGGAGTACAAACTATGGCTACACCTTC. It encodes CASSLGGSTNYGYTF.